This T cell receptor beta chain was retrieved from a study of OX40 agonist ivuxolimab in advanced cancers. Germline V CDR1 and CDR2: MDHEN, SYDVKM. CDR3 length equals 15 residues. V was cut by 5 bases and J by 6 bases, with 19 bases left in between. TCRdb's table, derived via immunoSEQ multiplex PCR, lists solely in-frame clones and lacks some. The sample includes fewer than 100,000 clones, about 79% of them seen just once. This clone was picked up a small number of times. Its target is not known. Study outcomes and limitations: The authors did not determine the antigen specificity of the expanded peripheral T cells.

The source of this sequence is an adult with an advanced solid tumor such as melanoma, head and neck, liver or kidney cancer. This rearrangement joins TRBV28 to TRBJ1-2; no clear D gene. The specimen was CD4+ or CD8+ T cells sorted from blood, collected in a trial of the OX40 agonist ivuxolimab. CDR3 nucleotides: TGTGCCAGCAGTACCTTTGCGATCGGCGAAAATGGCTACACCTTC. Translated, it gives CASSTFAIGENGYTF.